The source of this T cell receptor (beta chain) is a study of graft-versus-host responses after intestinal transplantation. About the study: Multivisceral, liver-intestinal, or isolated intestinal transplants were given to recipients. Study outcomes and limitations: Across patients carrying graft-donor T cell macrochimerism, allografts held high graft-versus-host to host-versus-graft clonal ratios. Among circulating GvH clones, peak levels were associated with early post-transplant declines in HvG clones.

This clone was detected a few times. Its antigen remains unknown. Germline assignment: CDR1 MGHRA and CDR2 YSYEKL. Trimming left V 0 bases short and J 1 base short, with 13 bases between. The CDR3 runs to 16 residues. The assay was immunoSEQ multiplex PCR, and TCRdb's table has in-frame clones only and misses some. The sample carries tens of thousands of clones, around nine tenths recorded once. This chain links TRBV4-1 with TRBJ2-7; D is perhaps TRBD1 (6 bases). The source of this sequence is a human patient who received an intestinal transplant, so some T cells may come from the graft donor. The sample in question was PBMCs, obtained about 120 days after intestinal transplantation. CDR3 in DNA: TGCGCCAGCAGCCAAGATGGGACATCTTTATCCTACGAGCAGTACTTC. Translated: CASSQDGTSLSYEQYF.